Below, 21 T cell receptor beta chains from the same sample are listed, as sequenced in a study of beta chain features in type 1 diabetes. The entirety of the isolated RNA underwent reverse transcription, so expressed TCRB transcripts were sequenced. The protocol was immunoSEQ multiplex PCR, while the TCRdb copy is restricted to in-frame clones and leaves out a portion. The sample records roughly 610,000 clones, 15% to 17% being singletons. Sequenced sample: naive CD4+ T cells from blood. Source of these receptors: a man aged 18-30 years in good health.

This clone was counted a few times. This rearrangement joins TRBV6-1 to TRBJ2-1, with 9 bases lining up with TRBD1. Germline loops: CDR1 MNHNS, CDR2 SASEGT. V was pared by 7 bases and J by 4 bases, with 8 bases of the junction left unmatched. This CDR3 is 15 amino acids long. CDR3 region: CASILGTGPYNEQFF. The CDR3 region has the DNA TGTGCCAGCATCCTAGGGACAGGGCCGTACAATGAGCAGTTCTTC.

This clone was seen a few times. At one boundary the junction diverges from the germline segment, which might be a read error. The V and J genes are TRBV10-3 and TRBJ1-3; 7 bases are a match to TRBD1. The V gene's germline CDR1 is ENHRY and CDR2 SYGVKD. The CDR3 consists of 13 residues. The CDR3, as DNA: TGTGCCATCAGTGGATCTGGACAGGCTATGGTAGATTTT. It is translated as CAISGSGQAMVDF.

This clone was seen at least ten times. V is TRBV10-3 and J is TRBJ2-1; D gene uncertain. Germline loops: CDR1 ENHRY, CDR2 SYGVKD. This CDR3 contains 12 residues. V dropped 6 bases and J dropped 8 bases, with 11 bases sitting between them. CDR3 sequence (DNA): TGTGCCATCAGGCAGAGTGCGGATGAGCAGTTCTTC. It specifies CAIRQSADEQFF.

The J gene is TRBJ1-1, the V gene TRBV5-1; 7 nucleotides match TRBD1. This CDR3 contains 18 residues. CDR1 SGHRS and CDR2 YFSETQ come from the germline V gene. V shed 0 bases, J shed 0 bases, and the junction held 11 bases outside the gene matches. The CDR3 coding sequence is TGCGCCAGCAGCTTGGCCCGGTGGAGGGGGCGGGTGAACACTGAAGCTTTCTTT. Translation: CASSLARWRGRVNTEAFF.

The chain recombines TRBV4-3 with TRBJ2-4; TRBD1 matches at 8 bases. CDR1 is LGHNA and CDR2 is YSLEER in the germline V gene. J was trimmed by 3 bases and V by 0 bases; bases with no gene match: 7. This CDR3 has 17 residues. This CDR3 is CASSQDWDRRSKNIQYF. The CDR3 nucleotides are TGCGCCAGCAGCCAAGATTGGGACAGGAGGAGCAAAAACATTCAGTACTTC.

The rearrangement uses TRBV5-1 and TRBJ1-1; D is possibly TRBD1 (6 bases). The CDR3 has 17 amino acids. Per germline, CDR1 SGHRS and CDR2 YFSETQ. The V end was cut by 2 bases, the J end by 0 bases, with 17 bases between. CDR3 sequence (DNA): TGCGCCAGCAGCTTAGGTAGTACAGGGTTTATGAACACTGAAGCTTTCTTT. Its translation: CASSLGSTGFMNTEAFF.

In its sample, this clone was seen a few times. This chain uses TRBV23-1 with TRBJ2-3; D assignment may be TRBD1 or TRBD2 (6 bases each). TRBV23-1 counts as an open reading frame of uncertain function. Trimming stripped 2 bases from V and 1 base from J, with 19 bases between. This CDR3 is 18 amino acids long. CDR3 in DNA: TGCGCCAGCAGTCAACCCCGCGCCGGGGGCTCAGGCACAGATACGCAGTATTTT. Protein product: CASSQPRAGGSGTDTQYF.

This clone was detected only a few times. This sequence joins TRBV9 and TRBJ2-7; D possibly corresponds to TRBD2 (5 bases). This CDR3 is built from 14 residues. Trimming removed 3 bases from V and 2 bases from J, with 12 bases in between. The V gene's germline CDR1 is SGDLS and CDR2 YYNGEE. DNA for the CDR3: TGTGCCAGCAGCGGCCCCCGGGGTCCCTACGAGCAGTACTTC. Residues: CASSGPRGPYEQYF.

This clone came up a few times. V and J are TRBV30 and TRBJ2-3, with 11 bases identical to TRBD2. V lost 3 bases and J lost 1; bases outside the gene matches: 3. The germline V gene has CDR1 GTSNPN and CDR2 SVGIG (reference sequence). The CDR3 is 15 residues long. CDR3 DNA: TGTGCCTGGAGCCTGGGACTAGCGGGCACAGATACGCAGTATTTT. As protein: CAWSLGLAGTDTQYF.

The rearrangement uses TRBV4-1 and TRBJ1-2; no definite D call. Germline loops: CDR1 MGHRA, CDR2 YSYEKL. CDR3 length: 14 residues. V lost 1 base and J 2 bases, leaving 8 bases between the germline ends. The CDR3 here is CASSQVGVNYGYTF. The CDR3 DNA reads TGCGCCAGCAGCCAAGTTGGTGTGAACTATGGCTACACCTTC.

This clone was observed a few times. This chain joins TRBV28 and TRBJ1-6, with D unclear. This CDR3 is 17 amino acids long. Deletions cut 2 bases from V and 0 bases from J, with 11 bases between. CDR1 is MDHEN, CDR2 SYDVKM, per germline. CDR3 DNA: TGTGCCAGCAGTTTAGATGTCAGAAACTCCTATAATTCACCCCTCCACTTT. Amino acids: CASSLDVRNSYNSPLHF.

This chain uses TRBV4-2 with TRBJ2-2, with D tentatively TRBD1 (5 bases). Trimming shortened V by 0 bases and J by 4 bases, and 12 bases separated the two germline ends. The germline V gene has CDR1 LGHNA and CDR2 YNFKEQ. CDR3 length equals 16 residues. The CDR3 DNA sequence: TGTGCCAGCAGCCAAGATATTAGGGGCCCCACCGGGGAGCTGTTTTTT. Its protein is CASSQDIRGPTGELFF.

This sequence joins TRBV7-9 and TRBJ1-2; the D gene is possibly TRBD1 (5 bases). Deletions cut 5 bases from V and 8 bases from J, with 21 bases between. CDR3 length: 15 amino acids. The germline gives CDR1 SEHNR, CDR2 FQNEAQ (reference sequence). This CDR3 reads CASSTRNRIHMGYTF. The CDR3, as DNA: TGTGCCAGCAGCACCCGCAACAGGATACATATGGGCTACACCTTC. Supplemented by reference TRBV7-9 and TRBJ1-2, the full variable domain reads DTGVSQNPRHKITKRGQNVTFRCDPISEHNRLYWYRQTLGQGPEFLTYFQNEAQLEKSRLLSDRFSAERPKGSFSTLEIQRTEQGDSAMYLCASSTRNRIHMGYTFGSGTRLTVV.

This clone has more than one count but fewer than ten. V gene TRBV29-1 combines with J gene TRBJ2-3, with 10 bases fitting TRBD2. CDR1 is SQVTM, CDR2 ANQGSEA, per germline. This CDR3 region has 14 residues. Germline trimming cut 7 bases from V and 2 bases from J; bases unmatched to any gene: 6. The DNA of the CDR3 is TGCAGCGCTGGGAGCGGGAGGGCCACAGATACGCAGTATTTT. Residues: CSAGSGRATDTQYF.

This clone was detected only a few times. The V call is TRBV6-1, the J call TRBJ2-7; the D gene is possibly TRBD2 (6 bases). The CDR3 is made up of 13 amino acids. Germline CDR1 reads MNHNS; CDR2 reads SASEGT. V dropped 3 bases and J dropped 4 bases, with 10 bases sitting between them. Here the CDR3 reads CASSDPGVYEQYF. CDR3 DNA sequence: TGTGCCAGCAGTGACCCGGGGGTTTACGAGCAGTACTTC.

The chain joins TRBV7-2 to TRBJ2-3; 10 nucleotides match TRBD1. CDR1 and CDR2 from the germline V gene are SGHTA and FQGNSA. V shed 5 bases, J shed 5 bases, and the junction held 4 bases outside the gene matches. The CDR3 has 14 amino acids. DNA of the CDR3: TGTGCCAGCAGCGCAGGACAGGGGGGAGATACGCAGTATTTT. It codes for CASSAGQGGDTQYF.

The chain links TRBV4-3 to TRBJ1-4; TRBD1 is a possible D gene (5 bases). CDR3 length: 14 residues. The ends were cut back, 0 bases at V and 13 bases at J, with 15 bases in the middle. The germline V gene encodes CDR1 LGHNA and CDR2 YSLEER. CDR3 nucleotide sequence: TGCGCCAGCAGCCAAGATCTCCAGGGTATTGGACTGTTTTTT. This sequence encodes CASSQDLQGIGLFF.

The chain is built from TRBV5-1 and TRBJ2-2, with D perhaps being TRBD1 or TRBD2 (6 bases each). V lost 0 bases, J lost 6 bases, and 9 bases lay in between. This CDR3 is 14 amino acids long. CDR1 is SGHRS, CDR2 YFSETQ, per germline. The CDR3 here is CASSLVRGPGELFF. In DNA, the CDR3 is TGCGCCAGCAGCTTGGTTCGGGGGCCCGGGGAGCTGTTTTTT.

This clone was detected only a few times. The chain couples TRBV2 to TRBJ1-6; 8 positions agree with TRBD1. V lost 6 bases and J lost 10; bases outside the gene matches: 5. The CDR3 extends over 13 amino acids. Germline CDR1 is SNHLY and CDR2 is FYNNEI. DNA of the CDR3: TGTGCCAGCAGGACAGGGGTGGCGTCACCCCTCCACTTT. This codes for CASRTGVASPLHF.

This clone was detected a few times. The J gene is TRBJ1-5, the V gene TRBV28, with TRBD1 matching over 8 bases. This CDR3 is 14 amino acids long. CDR1 is MDHEN, CDR2 SYDVKM, per germline. Losses at the gene ends were 6 bases for V and 6 bases for J; bases not matched to a gene: 7. The CDR3 bases are TGTGCCAGCAGCGGACAGGGAACTGGTCAGCCCCAGCATTTT. This codes for CASSGQGTGQPQHF.

The J gene is TRBJ2-6, the V gene TRBV2; D gene uncertain. CDR1 and CDR2 (germline): SNHLY, FYNNEI. V lost 0 bases, J lost 4 bases, and 16 bases lay in between. The CDR3 spans 18 residues. For the CDR3, the DNA is TGTGCCAGCAGTGAAGCGCTCCTCGGTTCTGCGGGGGCCAACGTCCTGACTTTC. This gives the protein CASSEALLGSAGANVLTF.